This entry features one TCR beta chain sequence. For TCR beta, libraries came from iRepertoire HTBI primers and Arm-PCR of CDR3 regions. TCRdb passed the multiplex PCR reads through MiXCR, listing each CDR3 protein once. The table records some 370,000 distinct CDR3 sequences, around 23% of them present only once. The record originates from a study of regulatory T cells in long-lasting Graves disease. Time point given: persistent/refractory GD, antithyroid drugs over 5 years with positive TRAb. Construction of the TCR library relied on RNA isolated from PBMCs. The germline gives CDR1 KGHDR, CDR2 SFDVKD. V lost 4 bases and J 4 bases, leaving 8 bases between the germline ends. This CDR3 is built from 13 residues.

V is TRBV24-1 and J is TRBJ2-3; D gene unclear. This specimen consisted of peripheral blood mononuclear cells (PBMCs), obtained when the disease was refractory, from a patient treated with antithyroid drugs. This TCR came from a woman between 40 and 50 years old with Graves disease. The CDR3 nucleotides are TGTGCCACCAGTGAAGTAGCTTCAGATACGCAGTATTTT. This encodes CATSEVASDTQYF.